This entry describes one TCR beta chain. The data belong to a study of blood T cell repertoires in COVID-19. The protocol was immunoSEQ multiplex PCR, while the TCRdb copy is restricted to in-frame clones and leaves out a portion. The table lists under 200,000 clones, approximately 86% of them singletons, with roughly 8.2% in the top ten. This CDR3 contains 18 residues. Germline loops: CDR1 WSHSY, CDR2 SAAADI. Trimming at V came to 0 bases and at J to 3 bases, leaving 10 bases not matched to a gene. The gene calls are TRBV10-2 and TRBJ2-2, with 7 bases identical to TRBD2. This clonotype originated in a man aged 60 to 75 with acute or convalescent COVID-19. The sequenced sample consisted of peripheral blood. This CDR3 is CASSESRDYWSYTGELFF. The CDR3 DNA is TGCGCCAGCAGTGAGTCGCGGGACTACTGGTCTTACACCGGGGAGCTGTTTTTT.